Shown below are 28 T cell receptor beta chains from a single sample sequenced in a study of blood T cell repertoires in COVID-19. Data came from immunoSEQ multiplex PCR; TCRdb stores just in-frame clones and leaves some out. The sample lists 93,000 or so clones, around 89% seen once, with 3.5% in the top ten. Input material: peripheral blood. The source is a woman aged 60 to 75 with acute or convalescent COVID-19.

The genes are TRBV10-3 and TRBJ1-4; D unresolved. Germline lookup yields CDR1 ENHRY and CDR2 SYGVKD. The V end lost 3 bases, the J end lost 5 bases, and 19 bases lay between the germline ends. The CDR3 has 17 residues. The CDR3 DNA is TGTGCCATCAGTGAAGGACTGGGTAAGGGATTGAATGAAAAACTGTTTTTT. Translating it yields CAISEGLGKGLNEKLFF.

This CDR3 is CAISGTGTGNTGELFF. Written as DNA, the CDR3 is TGTGCCATCAGCGGTACCGGGACAGGGAACACCGGGGAGCTGTTTTTT. The chain employs TRBV10-3 and TRBJ2-2; TRBD1 matches 8 bases. J was trimmed by 1 base and V by 6 bases; bases with no gene match: 7. Germline V gene data show CDR1 as ENHRY and CDR2 as SYGVKD. The CDR3 sequence is 16 residues long.

The CDR3 DNA reads as TGTGCCAGCAGCTCCTCCAGCGGAGGGAATGAGCAGTTCTTC. It translates to CASSSSSGGNEQFF. The chain joins TRBV5-4 to TRBJ2-1, with D tentatively TRBD2 (6 bases). V dropped 3 bases and J dropped 7 bases, with 14 bases sitting between them. The CDR3 runs 14 residues. CDR1 SGHNT and CDR2 YYREEE come from the germline V gene (reference sequence).

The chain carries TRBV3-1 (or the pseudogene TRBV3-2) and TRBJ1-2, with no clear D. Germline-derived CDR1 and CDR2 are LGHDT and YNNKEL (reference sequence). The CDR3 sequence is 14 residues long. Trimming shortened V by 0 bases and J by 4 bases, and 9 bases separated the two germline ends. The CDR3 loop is CASSQDSGPYGYTF. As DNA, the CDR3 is TGTGCCAGCAGCCAAGACAGCGGGCCCTATGGCTACACCTTC.

CDR3 sequence (DNA): TGTGCCAGCAGCAGGACAGGGGGCGGGAGGAATCAGCCCCAGCATTTT. Translation: CASSRTGGGRNQPQHF. The gene calls are TRBV5-8 and TRBJ1-5, with 11 bases that match TRBD1. This CDR3 contains 16 residues. The V gene's germline CDR1 is SGHTS and CDR2 YDEGEE. The junction had 7 bases not matched to a gene; V was cut back by 4 bases and J by 4 bases.

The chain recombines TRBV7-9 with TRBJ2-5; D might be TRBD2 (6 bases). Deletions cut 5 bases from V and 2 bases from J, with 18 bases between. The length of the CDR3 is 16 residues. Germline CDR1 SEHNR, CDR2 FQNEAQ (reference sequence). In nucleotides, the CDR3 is TGTGCCAGCAGCCCTTTAACTAGCTCTCGGCAAGAGACCCAGTACTTC. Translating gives CASSPLTSSRQETQYF.

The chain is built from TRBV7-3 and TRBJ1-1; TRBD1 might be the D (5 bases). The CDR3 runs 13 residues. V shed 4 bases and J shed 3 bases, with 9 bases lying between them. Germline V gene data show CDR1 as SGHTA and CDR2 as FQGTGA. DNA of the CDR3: TGTGCCAGCAGCTCCCAGGGCGACACTGAAGCTTTCTTT. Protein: CASSSQGDTEAFF.

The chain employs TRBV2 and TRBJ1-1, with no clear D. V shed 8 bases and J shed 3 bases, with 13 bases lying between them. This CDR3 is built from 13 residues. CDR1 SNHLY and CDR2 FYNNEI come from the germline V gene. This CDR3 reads CASGEIRDTEAFF. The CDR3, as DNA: TGTGCCAGCGGAGAAATACGGGACACTGAAGCTTTCTTT.

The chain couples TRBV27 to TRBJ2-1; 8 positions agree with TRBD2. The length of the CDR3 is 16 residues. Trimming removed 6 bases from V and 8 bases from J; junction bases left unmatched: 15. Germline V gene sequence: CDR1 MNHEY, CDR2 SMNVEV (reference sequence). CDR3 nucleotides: TGTGCCAGCAGACAGACCGGGACTAGGGACCCCCATGAGCAGTTCTTC. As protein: CASRQTGTRDPHEQFF.

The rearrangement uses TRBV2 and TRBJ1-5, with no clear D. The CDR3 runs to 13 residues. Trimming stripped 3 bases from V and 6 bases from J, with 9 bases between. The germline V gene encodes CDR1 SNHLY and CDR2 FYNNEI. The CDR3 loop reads CASSDYSLQPQHF. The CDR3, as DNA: TGTGCCAGCAGTGATTACAGTCTTCAGCCCCAGCATTTT.

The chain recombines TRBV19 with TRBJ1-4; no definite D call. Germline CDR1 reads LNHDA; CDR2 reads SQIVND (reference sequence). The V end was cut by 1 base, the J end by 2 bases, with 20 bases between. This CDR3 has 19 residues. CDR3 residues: CASSIARGREVVTNEKLFF. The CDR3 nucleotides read TGTGCCAGTAGTATAGCGCGTGGCAGAGAGGTTGTTACTAATGAAAAACTGTTTTTT.

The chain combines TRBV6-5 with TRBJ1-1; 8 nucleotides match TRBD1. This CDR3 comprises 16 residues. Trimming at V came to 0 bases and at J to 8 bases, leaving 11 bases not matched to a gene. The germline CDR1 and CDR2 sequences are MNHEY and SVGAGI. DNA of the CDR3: TGTGCCAGCAGTTACTCTGCAGGGGGCGGTGGTAAGGAAGCTTTCTTT. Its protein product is CASSYSAGGGGKEAFF.

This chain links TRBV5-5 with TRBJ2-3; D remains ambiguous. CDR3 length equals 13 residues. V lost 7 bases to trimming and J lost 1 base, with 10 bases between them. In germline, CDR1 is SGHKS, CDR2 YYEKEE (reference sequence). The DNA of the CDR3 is TGTGCCAGCGCTTCGAGAGGCACAGATACGCAGTATTTT. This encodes CASASRGTDTQYF.

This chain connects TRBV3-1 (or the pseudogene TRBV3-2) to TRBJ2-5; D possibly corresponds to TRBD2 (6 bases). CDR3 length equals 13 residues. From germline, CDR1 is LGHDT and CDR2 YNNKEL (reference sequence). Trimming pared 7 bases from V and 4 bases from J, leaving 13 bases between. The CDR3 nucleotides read TGTGCCAGCACGAACGGGGGAGGAGAGACCCAGTACTTC. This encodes CASTNGGGETQYF.

The CDR3 DNA reads TGTGCCACCAACCCGGGGGGCTCCTACGAGCAGTACGTC. This codes for CATNPGGSYEQYV. V gene TRBV10-3 combines with J gene TRBJ2-7; 7 positions agree with TRBD2. In germline, CDR1 is ENHRY, CDR2 SYGVKD. V dropped 10 bases and J dropped 0; count of bases not matched to a gene: 6. The CDR3 is 13 residues long.

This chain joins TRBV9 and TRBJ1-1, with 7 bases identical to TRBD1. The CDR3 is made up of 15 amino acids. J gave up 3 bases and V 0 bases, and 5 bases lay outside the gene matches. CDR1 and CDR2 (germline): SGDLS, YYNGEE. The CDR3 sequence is CASSVAGRGDTEAFF. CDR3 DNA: TGTGCCAGCAGCGTAGCGGGCAGGGGGGACACTGAAGCTTTCTTT.

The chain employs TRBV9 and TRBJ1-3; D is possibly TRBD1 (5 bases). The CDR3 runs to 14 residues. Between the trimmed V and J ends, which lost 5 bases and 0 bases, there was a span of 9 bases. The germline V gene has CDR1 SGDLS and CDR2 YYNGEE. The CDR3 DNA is TGTGCCAGCAGTGCGACAGACTCTGGAAACACCATATATTTT. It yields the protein CASSATDSGNTIYF.

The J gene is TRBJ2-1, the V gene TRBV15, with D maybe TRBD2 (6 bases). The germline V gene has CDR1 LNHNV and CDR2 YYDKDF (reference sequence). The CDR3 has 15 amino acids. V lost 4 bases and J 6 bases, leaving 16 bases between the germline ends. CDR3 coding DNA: TGTGCCACCAGCACACCTATTGGGACTCCCAATGAGCAGTTCTTC. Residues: CATSTPIGTPNEQFF. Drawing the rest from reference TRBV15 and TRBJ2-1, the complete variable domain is DAMVIQNPRYQVTQFGKPVTLSCSQTLNHNVMYWYQQKSSQAPKLLFHYYDKDFNNEADTPDNFQSRRPNTSFCFLDIRSPGLGDTAMYLCATSTPIGTPNEQFFGPGTRLTVL.

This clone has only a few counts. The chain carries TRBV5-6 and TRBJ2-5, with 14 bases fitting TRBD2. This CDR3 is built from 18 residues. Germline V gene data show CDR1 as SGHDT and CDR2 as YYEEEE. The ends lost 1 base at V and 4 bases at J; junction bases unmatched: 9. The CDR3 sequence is CASSLSTSGRGEGETQYF. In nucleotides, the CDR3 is TGTGCCAGCAGCTTGTCGACTAGCGGGAGGGGTGAGGGAGAGACCCAGTACTTC. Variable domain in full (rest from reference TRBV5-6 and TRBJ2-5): DAGVTQSPTHLIKTRGQQVTLRCSPKSGHDTVSWYQQALGQGPQFIFQYYEEEERQRGNFPDRFSGHQFPNYSSELNVNALLLGDSALYLCASSLSTSGRGEGETQYFGPGTRLLVL.

This CDR3 reads CASSLTGGWQETQYF. The CDR3 nucleotides read TGTGCCAGCAGCTTGACAGGGGGCTGGCAAGAGACCCAGTACTTC. The rearrangement joins TRBV5-4 to TRBJ2-5; 9 bases are a match to TRBD1. V gave up 1 base and J gave up 2 bases; unmatched junction bases: 3. This CDR3 spans 15 amino acids. Germline V CDR1 and CDR2: SGHNT, YYREEE (reference sequence).

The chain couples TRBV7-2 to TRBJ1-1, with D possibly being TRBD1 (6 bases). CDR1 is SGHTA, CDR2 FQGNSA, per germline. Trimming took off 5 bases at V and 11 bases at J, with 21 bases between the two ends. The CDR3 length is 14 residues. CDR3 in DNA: TGTGCCAGCAGCGCTACGCCTGGGCAGGGGATGGCTTTCTTT. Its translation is CASSATPGQGMAFF.

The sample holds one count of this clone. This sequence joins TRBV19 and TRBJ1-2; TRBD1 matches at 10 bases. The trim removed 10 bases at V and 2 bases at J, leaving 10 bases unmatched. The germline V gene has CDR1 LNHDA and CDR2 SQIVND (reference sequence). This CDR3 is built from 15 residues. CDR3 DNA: TGTGCCACTGGGGACAGGGGAAGAGGGAACTATGGCTACACCTTC. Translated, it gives CATGDRGRGNYGYTF.

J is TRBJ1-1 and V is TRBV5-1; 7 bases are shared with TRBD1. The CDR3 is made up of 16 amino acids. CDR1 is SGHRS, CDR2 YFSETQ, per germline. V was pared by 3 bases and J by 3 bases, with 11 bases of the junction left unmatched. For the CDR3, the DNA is TGCGCCAGCAGCTCCGGGACAGCGTTAGTTTACACTGAAGCTTTCTTT. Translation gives CASSSGTALVYTEAFF.

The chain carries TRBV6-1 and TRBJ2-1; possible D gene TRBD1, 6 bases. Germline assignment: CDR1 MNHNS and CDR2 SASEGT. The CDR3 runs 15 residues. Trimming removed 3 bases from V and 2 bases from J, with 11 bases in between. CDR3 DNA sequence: TGTGCCAGCAGTGACAGGGGCTTTGCCTACAATGAGCAGTTCTTC. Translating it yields CASSDRGFAYNEQFF.

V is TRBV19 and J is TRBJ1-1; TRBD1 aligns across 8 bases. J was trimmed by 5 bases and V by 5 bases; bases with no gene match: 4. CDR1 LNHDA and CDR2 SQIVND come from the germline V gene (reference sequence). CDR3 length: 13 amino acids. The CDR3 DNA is TGTGCCAGTAGTTTTAGGACAGGGACTGAAGCTTTCTTT. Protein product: CASSFRTGTEAFF.

This chain's CDR3 is CASRGPTGNTGELFF. The CDR3 nucleotides read TGTGCCAGTAGAGGCCCTACAGGGAACACCGGGGAGCTGTTTTTT. This chain joins TRBV19 and TRBJ2-2; D is perhaps TRBD1 (5 bases). Per germline, CDR1 LNHDA and CDR2 SQIVND (reference sequence). This CDR3 has 15 amino acids. V gave up 6 bases and J gave up 1 base, with 12 bases separating them.

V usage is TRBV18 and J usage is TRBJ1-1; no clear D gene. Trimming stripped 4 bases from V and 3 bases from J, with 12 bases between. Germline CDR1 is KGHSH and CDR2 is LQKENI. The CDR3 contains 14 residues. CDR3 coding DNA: TGTGCCAGCTCACTTAGCGGTGGAGACACTGAAGCTTTCTTT. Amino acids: CASSLSGGDTEAFF.

CDR3 nucleotides: TGTGCCAGCAGCGTAGGAGCTGGGGGGACAGACCTTGGGGAGGGCTACACCTTC. Residues: CASSVGAGGTDLGEGYTF. The chain is built from TRBV9 and TRBJ1-2; 7 bases line up with TRBD1. The CDR3 loop spans 18 amino acids. Germline V gene sequence: CDR1 SGDLS, CDR2 YYNGEE. With 0 bases clipped from V and 8 bases from J, the junction kept 19 bases outside the gene matches.